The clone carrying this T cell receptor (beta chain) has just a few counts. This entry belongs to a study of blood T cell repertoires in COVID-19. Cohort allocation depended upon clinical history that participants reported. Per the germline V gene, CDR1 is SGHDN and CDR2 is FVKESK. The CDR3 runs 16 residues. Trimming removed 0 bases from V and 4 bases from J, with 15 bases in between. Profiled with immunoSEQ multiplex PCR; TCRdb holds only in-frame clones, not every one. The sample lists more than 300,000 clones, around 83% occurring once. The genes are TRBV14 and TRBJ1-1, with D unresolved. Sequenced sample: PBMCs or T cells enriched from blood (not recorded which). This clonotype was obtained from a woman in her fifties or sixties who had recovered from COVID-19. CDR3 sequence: CASSQDPWRQLTEAFF. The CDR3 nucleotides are TGTGCCAGCAGCCAAGATCCCTGGAGGCAACTCACTGAAGCTTTCTTT. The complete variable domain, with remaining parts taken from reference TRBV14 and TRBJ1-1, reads EAGVTQFPSHSVIEKGQTVTLRCDPISGHDNLYWYRRVMGKEIKFLLHFVKESKQDESGMPNNRFLAERTGGTYSTLKVQPAELEDSGVYFCASSQDPWRQLTEAFFGQGTRLTVV.